A selection of T cell receptor beta chains follows, all from one sample in a study of tumor-infiltrating lymphocytes in localized non-small cell lung cancer. Here immunoSEQ multiplex PCR was the method, and the copy in TCRdb shows in-frame clones only, minus some. The table shows roughly 10,000 clones, with about 62% occurring only once. Sequenced sample: uninvolved lung tissue not adjacent to the tumor. These receptors came from a human donor with non-small cell lung cancer. CDR3s include the opening cysteine and the closing phenylalanine or tryptophan. D genes are given only for firm matches. Only part of the rows carry a size: once, few, many, or a class if the clone is expanded.

size	D	V	J	length	DNA	CDR3
NA	TRBD1	TRBV6-6	TRBJ1-2	14	TGTGCCAGCAGGGCGCCGACAGGGGGGGTGGGCTACACCTTC	CASRAPTGGVGYTF
few	NA	TRBV7-3	TRBJ1-2	17	TGTGCCAGCAGCTCCCACGGAGAGGGGGTCCGGCTCTATGGCTACACCTTC	CASSSHGEGVRLYGYTF
few	TRBD1	TRBV6-1	TRBJ1-5	15	TGTGCCAGCGTTATGGACAGGGCTAGCAATCAGCCCCAGCATTTT	CASVMDRASNQPQHF
NA	NA	TRBV7-2	TRBJ2-5	16	TGTGCCAGCAGCTTGGGATCGGGGGGACAACAAGAGACCCAGTACTTC	CASSLGSGGQQETQYF
few	NA	TRBV6-5	TRBJ2-7	12	TGTGCCAGCCGGACCCAGGCCTACGAGCAGTACTTC	CASRTQAYEQYF
NA	TRBD1	TRBV4-3	TRBJ1-2	16	TGCGCCAGCAGCCAGGACAGGGCGAGACGGGGCTATGGCTACACCTTC	CASSQDRARRGYGYTF
few	NA	TRBV4-3	TRBJ2-1	16	TGCGCCAGCAGCCAAGATGAAGCGGCTAGATACAATGAGCAGTTCTTC	CASSQDEAARYNEQFF
NA	NA	TRBV25-1	TRBJ2-1	11	TGTGCCAGCGCCTGGGGCGATGAGCAGTTCTTC	CASAWGDEQFF
NA	NA	TRBV19	TRBJ2-3	12	TGTGCCAGCGGGACTCCCGGGGGTACGCAGTATTTT	CASGTPGGTQYF
NA	TRBD2	TRBV7-2	TRBJ2-7	17	TGTGCCAGCAGCTTAATGGGAGTAGGGACTAGCGTCTACGAGCAGTACTTC	CASSLMGVGTSVYEQYF
NA	TRBD1	TRBV5-6	TRBJ2-7	13	TGTGCCAGCAGCGTCGACAGGGCCTACGAGCAGTACTTC	CASSVDRAYEQYF
NA	NA	TRBV4-2	TRBJ1-1	11	TGTGCCAGCAGCCAGAACACTGAAGCTTTCTTT	CASSQNTEAFF
few	NA	TRBV6-5	TRBJ1-1	15	TGTGCCAGCAGCCGCCCAACAGGGATTTCCACTGAAGCTTTCTTT	CASSRPTGISTEAFF
NA	TRBD1	TRBV25-1	TRBJ2-5	13	TGTGCCAGTAAGACAGGGGGAAAGGAGACCCAGTACTTC	CASKTGGKETQYF
NA	TRBD1	TRBV2	TRBJ1-1	13	TGTGCCAGTAGTGACAGGGGTGGGACTGAAGCTTTCTTT	CASSDRGGTEAFF
few	NA	TRBV6-1	TRBJ2-2	14	TGTGCCAGCAGTTTGGACAGATACACCGGGGAGCTGTTTTTT	CASSLDRYTGELFF
NA	NA	TRBV5-1	TRBJ1-4	17	TGCGCCAGCAGCTTAGCGGTCGGGGATCTAACGGTAGAAAAACTGTTTTTT	CASSLAVGDLTVEKLFF
few	NA	TRBV4-2	TRBJ1-4	13	TGTGCCAGCAGCCAGGATACGACAGAAAAACTGTTTTTT	CASSQDTTEKLFF